The entry below describes one T cell receptor beta chain. Its cognate antigen has yet to be identified. There are no base qualities to consult, and no much larger clone falls within one base. Patients with ophthalmopathy had moderately to severely active disease, with a Clinical Activity Score of 3 or more, a NOSPECS grade of 4 or more, and a disease duration of less than 3 months. Anyone with other autoimmune diseases, uncontrolled infections, pregnancy or lactation was excluded from the study. Clinical symptoms, serum thyroxine, TRAb, thyroid ultrasound and orbital computed tomography formed the basis of the diagnosis. Ficoll-Paque density gradient centrifugation was used to isolate PBMCs from approximately 11 ml of fresh peripheral blood. Trizol reagent was used to extract the total RNA, and its quality was then checked on an Agilent 2100 Bioanalyzer. The data are from a study of Graves' ophthalmopathy and Graves' hyperthyroidism (dated 2018 in TCRdb). For the study in its entirety: Peripheral blood samples were taken at the time of initial diagnosis, before any treatment was given. In total, 135 blood samples were TCR-sequenced: approximately 42 ophthalmopathy, some 72 hyperthyroidism and some 17 hyperthyroidism-to-ophthalmopathy patients. In five or six hyperthyroidism patients, T-cell repertoires of thyroid tissue and blood were compared. To explore V-J signatures that separate ophthalmopathy from hyperthyroidism, a discovery set of about a hundred patients was enrolled, consisting of 43 with ophthalmopathy and roughly 57 with stable hyperthyroidism. An independent validation cohort was composed of around 19 hyperthyroidism patients and around 16 patients who later progressed from hyperthyroidism to ophthalmopathy. The study used TCR beta repertoire signatures to distinguish Graves' ophthalmopathy from Graves' hyperthyroidism and to predict progression to ophthalmopathy. After sampling, hyperthyroidism patients received methimazole starting at 30 mg daily, and ophthalmopathy patients received high-dose intravenous methylprednisolone. The roughly 99 discovery patients were divided at random into training and test sets in a 7:3 ratio.

On the study overall, not on this receptor specifically: Most expanded thyroid clonotypes with frequency above 0.001 were also detected in blood, suggesting blood repertoires may reflect the thyroid immune response. In validation, the model predicted ophthalmopathy progression with more than 55% sensitivity and approximately 72% specificity; approximately 12 predicted patients were CT-confirmed with GO in a median of about 6.2 months. In cross-validation, the 13-signature model distinguished ophthalmopathy from stable hyperthyroidism with around 90% sensitivity and around 83% specificity, while in the test set the corresponding values were 80% and 75%. Sample size was not statistically predetermined, and group allocation was not concealed from the investigators.

The germline V gene (reference sequence) supplies CDR1 DFQATT and CDR2 SNEGSKA. Trimming takes 6 bases from V and 10 bases from J, and the germline ends sit 13 bases apart. The CDR3 spans 12 residues, from the cysteine through the phenylalanine. Only the CDR3 DNA stays, 36 bases, in frame from base 1. TCR beta CDR3 regions were amplified from RNA transcripts for repertoire sequencing. The first round of RT-PCR was done with HTBI primers and the Qiagen OneStep RT-PCR kit, and was followed by a second round of multiplex PCR, then size selection and purification. Libraries were sequenced on an Illumina HiSeq2000 using paired-end 100 bp reads. For the original study's pipeline: SOAPnuke was used to process the reads, removing any read that contained adapters or uncalled bases, had a mean Phred below 15, or lacked an exact match to the constant primer or identifier. COPE v1.2.5 was used to merge high-quality paired reads. Clonotypes were defined as unique nucleotide sequences and were aligned to IMGT TRB V, D and J references using MiTCR v1.1. Analysis was restricted to V-J combinations with a frequency above 0.0001, which covered 98% to 99.2% of repertoires. For each V-J combination, a TCR clonal expansion and chaos score was defined as the ratio of F50 clonal expansion to chaos observed in the TCRdist matrix. Welch's t-statistics and random forest were used to narrow the features down to about twelve V-J combinations, which were then fed into a naive Bayes classifier. Thyroid-blood repertoire similarity was quantified with the Morisita-Horn index. TCRdb handled the public reads itself, with Q25 trimming in fastp and clone calling in MiXCR, and kept productive beta chains. Records with the same CDR3 protein are collapsed into one entry carrying the most frequent genes and DNA. The V and J calls were not made by the authors but by TCRdb's processing. The sample data list a few hundred thousand distinct CDR3 sequences, and about 22% of these were observed just once. The leading ten clones occupy 43% of the sample.

This TCR came from a woman aged 45-59 years with Graves' ophthalmopathy. Donor details come from another sample of the same person, matched by shared clones. Recombination joined TRBV20-1 with TRBJ1-6, and perhaps TRBD1 as D gene, on 6 matching bases. Sequenced sample: peripheral blood. The DNA reads as follows: TGCAGTGCACCATTGGGGGGCTCACCCCTCCACTTT. Its coded protein is CSAPLGGSPLHF.